The rows below give T cell receptor beta chains drawn from one sample of a study of cytomegalovirus exposure and HLA in healthy donors. Profiling relied on immunoSEQ multiplex PCR, and the TCRdb table lists in-frame clones only, not all of them. The sample yields tens of thousands of clones, of which the top ten take up approximately 15%. Input material: PBMCs. All receptors come from a man between 50 and 59 years old in good health and CMV-seropositive. CDR3s include the opening cysteine and the closing phenylalanine or tryptophan. D genes are given only for firm matches.

TRBV14	TRBJ2-1	TRBD2	TGTGCCAGCAGCCGAGCGGGATTTTACAATGAGCAGTTCTTC	CASSRAGFYNEQFF
TRBV7-9	TRBJ1-2	NA	TGTGCCAGCAGTCAAACAGGGAATCCTTCTGGCTACACCTTC	CASSQTGNPSGYTF
TRBV1	TRBJ2-5	NA	TGCACCAGCAGCCAAGATCCGACTAGAGGGTACCAAGAGACCCAGTACTTC	CTSSQDPTRGYQETQYF
TRBV18	TRBJ2-1	NA	TGTGCCAGCTCACCAATCGAGGGTAGTCTAGCTCGTAGAAGTCAGTTCTTC	CASSPIEGSLARRSQFF
TRBV5-6	TRBJ2-7	TRBD1	TGTGCCAGCAGACAGGGGTACGAGCAGTACTTC	CASRQGYEQYF
TRBV5-6	TRBJ2-7	NA	TGTGCCAGCAGCTTGTGGGGGGACGAGCAGTACTTC	CASSLWGDEQYF
TRBV13	TRBJ1-2	NA	TGTGCCAGCAGCTCCGGAGGCTACTATGGCTACACCTTC	CASSSGGYYGYTF
TRBV7-2	TRBJ2-7	TRBD2	TGTGCCAGCAGCGCGCTAGCGGGGGTCTACGAGCAGTACTTC	CASSALAGVYEQYF
TRBV9	TRBJ2-7	TRBD2	TGTGCCAGCAGTGTCGCGGGCGGGAGGGCCTACGAGCAGTACTTC	CASSVAGGRAYEQYF
TRBV11-3	TRBJ2-5	NA	TGTGCCAGCAGCCCCCTCTTCTTCGGTGAGACCCAGTACTTC	CASSPLFFGETQYF
TRBV5-4	TRBJ2-3	NA	TGTGCCAGCAGTCTGACTAGTACAGATACGCAGTATTTT	CASSLTSTDTQYF
TRBV6-4	TRBJ2-1	NA	TGTGCCAGCAGTGCCGGATATGGGGGAGGCTATGAGCAGTTCTTC	CASSAGYGGGYEQFF
TRBV28	TRBJ2-3	NA	TGTGCCAGCAGCAGACTCGCTGATACGCAGTATTTT	CASSRLADTQYF
TRBV2	TRBJ1-2	TRBD1	TGTGCCAGCAGTGTAACAGGGGGACAACCTAACTATGGCTACACCTTC	CASSVTGGQPNYGYTF
TRBV5-6	TRBJ2-1	NA	TGTGCCAGCAGCTTGGGATTCAGCAGGGAGCAGTTCTTC	CASSLGFSREQFF
TRBV30	TRBJ1-2	TRBD1	TGTGCCTGGACCGTGACAGGGCCAAGGGACTATGGCTACACCTTC	CAWTVTGPRDYGYTF
TRBV15	TRBJ2-7	TRBD2	TGTGCCACCAGCAGAGAGGGAGGGCGGGAGCAGTACTTC	CATSREGGREQYF
TRBV7-8	TRBJ1-1	NA	TGTGCCAGCAGCTTAGTACGATGGCGGACAGCCAACACTGAAGCTTTCTTT	CASSLVRWRTANTEAFF
TRBV18	TRBJ1-5	NA	TGTGCCAGCTCCCCTGCAGGGGCCAGCAATCAGCCCCAGCATTTT	CASSPAGASNQPQHF
TRBV4-3	TRBJ1-1	NA	TGCGCCAGCAGCCAAAACAGGCTAGTAGGGAACACTGAAGCTTTCTTT	CASSQNRLVGNTEAFF
TRBV5-6	TRBJ1-2	NA	TGTGCCAGCAGCTTACAGGCGGACTATGGCTACACCTTC	CASSLQADYGYTF
TRBV30	TRBJ2-7	NA	TGTGCCTGGAGTCATTGGGGCAGCTCCTACGAGCAGTACTTC	CAWSHWGSSYEQYF
TRBV5-1	TRBJ2-3	TRBD1	TGCGCCAGCAGCTTGGGGGACAGGGGCGGCACAGATACGCAGTATTTT	CASSLGDRGGTDTQYF
TRBV27	TRBJ2-2	NA	TGTGCCAGCAGTTTATCCTTGACAGGTTCCGCCGGGGAGCTGTTTTTT	CASSLSLTGSAGELFF
TRBV7-8	TRBJ2-1	TRBD2	TGTGCCAGCAGCAAGTTAGCGGGAGGGCCGTATGAGCAGTTCTTC	CASSKLAGGPYEQFF
TRBV7-2	TRBJ2-1	TRBD2	TGTGCCAGCATTTTTTACCCCGGGACTAGCGGGTTCTCCTACAATGAGCAGTTCTTC	CASIFYPGTSGFSYNEQFF
TRBV4-3	TRBJ2-1	NA	TGCGCCAGCAGCCAAGATTGGCCTAGCAAAAGCTCCTACAATGAGCAGTTCTTC	CASSQDWPSKSSYNEQFF
TRBV5-1	TRBJ2-1	NA	TGCGCCAGCAGCTGGACAGGGCTAGCGGGAAGGCGCTCCTACAATGAGCAGTTCTTC	CASSWTGLAGRRSYNEQFF
TRBV10-3	TRBJ2-1	TRBD2	TGTGCCATCAGTCCTGGACTAGCGGGAAACTACAATGAGCAGTTCTTC	CAISPGLAGNYNEQFF
TRBV19	TRBJ1-5	NA	TGTGCCAGTAGTATTACGGAGGGGAGCAATCAGCCCCAGCATTTT	CASSITEGSNQPQHF
TRBV14	TRBJ2-3	NA	TGTGCCAGCAGCCAAGCAGGCGGGGCTACGCAGTATTTT	CASSQAGGATQYF
TRBV7-2	TRBJ1-2	NA	TGTGCCAGCAGCCGAGACGGGAGTAACTATGGCTACACCTTC	CASSRDGSNYGYTF
TRBV18	TRBJ1-1	NA	TGTGCCAGCTCACCACCCGGACAGCCGAACACTGAAGCTTTCTTT	CASSPPGQPNTEAFF
TRBV15	TRBJ1-5	NA	TGTGCCACCGCAGGGGATGGTCAGCCCCAGCATTTT	CATAGDGQPQHF
TRBV4-1	TRBJ1-5	NA	TGCGCCAGCAGCCAAGCGTCTACAGGTAATATCAATCAGCCCCAGCATTTT	CASSQASTGNINQPQHF
TRBV6-5	TRBJ2-1	NA	TGTGCCAGCAGAGGGGAGGGGGGAAATGAGCAGTTCTTC	CASRGEGGNEQFF
TRBV19	TRBJ2-5	TRBD1	TGTGCCAGTTCCCAGGGGGTAAGGGAGACCCAGTACTTC	CASSQGVRETQYF
TRBV15	TRBJ2-7	TRBD2	TGTGCCACCAGCAGAGACCCCCCTATAGCGGGGGGCCTAAGGAGGTACGAGCAGTACTTC	CATSRDPPIAGGLRRYEQYF
TRBV7-2	TRBJ1-3	NA	TGTGCCAGCAGCCCGCAACAAAGCTCTGGAAACACCATATATTTT	CASSPQQSSGNTIYF
TRBV10-3	TRBJ1-1	NA	TGTGCCATCAGTGAGTCAAGAGGATTGAACACTGAAGCTTTCTTT	CAISESRGLNTEAFF
TRBV5-6	TRBJ2-3	NA	TGTGCCAGCAGCTTGTTTCGCGGGGACACAGATACGCAGTATTTT	CASSLFRGDTDTQYF
TRBV29-1	TRBJ2-5	TRBD2	TGCAGCGTTGAAGGACTAGCGGGAGTAGAGACCCAGTACTTC	CSVEGLAGVETQYF
TRBV7-8	TRBJ1-1	NA	TGTGCCAGCAGCTTAGGAGGGTGGAGTGGGTCTGAAGCTTTCTTT	CASSLGGWSGSEAFF
TRBV4-3	TRBJ2-2	TRBD2	TGCGCCAGCTCCCCCGGGGGGATAGCTCTCACCGGGGAGCTGTTTTTT	CASSPGGIALTGELFF
TRBV7-9	TRBJ1-2	NA	TGTGCCAGCAGCTTCGAGGCTTATGGCTACACCTTC	CASSFEAYGYTF
TRBV7-9	TRBJ1-1	NA	TGTGCCAGCAGATATGGAGGCTCTGAAGCTTTCTTT	CASRYGGSEAFF
TRBV30	TRBJ1-1	TRBD1	TGTGCCTGGAGTGTCACAGGGGATGAAGCTTTCTTT	CAWSVTGDEAFF
TRBV29-1	TRBJ1-1	NA	TGCAGCGTTGAAGCAGGGAGGGCCACTGAAGCTTTCTTT	CSVEAGRATEAFF
TRBV6-5	TRBJ2-7	TRBD2	TGTGCCAGCAGTTACTCGGCTAGCGGGAGGGCCTACGAGCAGTACTTC	CASSYSASGRAYEQYF
TRBV4-3	TRBJ2-5	NA	TGCGCCAGCAGCCAAGAATACATTCAAGAGACCCAGTACTTC	CASSQEYIQETQYF
TRBV5-1	TRBJ1-2	NA	TGCGCCAGCAGCTTGGGACAGGTAGCTAACTATGGCTACACCTTC	CASSLGQVANYGYTF
TRBV7-6	TRBJ1-4	NA	TGTGCCAGCAGCAGAGCCGTATACAGGGCTAATGAAAAACTGTTTTTT	CASSRAVYRANEKLFF
TRBV11-3	TRBJ2-7	NA	TGTGCCAGCAGCCGCGCCTACGAGCAGTACTTC	CASSRAYEQYF
TRBV4-2	TRBJ2-3	NA	TGTGCCAGCAGCCAAGAGGGGGGAGGTGAGCGAGATACGCAGTATTTT	CASSQEGGGERDTQYF